This T cell receptor (beta chain) stems from a study of blood T cell repertoires in COVID-19. Some clones are missing from TCRdb's copy, which holds only in-frame ones; the method was immunoSEQ multiplex PCR. This table has 210,000 or so clones, nearly 90% appearing once. The germline V and J ends were trimmed by 0 bases and 1 base, with 12 bases remaining between them. The CDR3 spans 15 residues. Germline V gives CDR1 GTSNPN, CDR2 SVGIG (reference sequence). The sequence was collected from a woman in her thirties or forties who had recovered from COVID-19. The sample consisted of peripheral blood. The chain recombines TRBV30 with TRBJ1-1; tentatively, D is TRBD1 (5 bases). The CDR3 sequence: CAWSVTQGTNTEAFF. CDR3 nucleotides: TGTGCCTGGAGTGTAACCCAGGGAACGAACACTGAAGCTTTCTTT.